This T cell receptor (beta chain) is from a study of blood T cells in healthy people across ages. Findings and limits, study-wide: Per million T cells, the diversity of TCR beta decreased roughly linearly as age advanced. Naive T cell percentage showed a strong correlation with the diversity of TCR beta. The unsorted PBMCs prevented any conclusive comparison of naive versus antigen-experienced cells.

The germline V gene has CDR1 SGHRS and CDR2 YFSETQ. The CDR3 loop spans 15 amino acids. The V gene end was trimmed by 4 bases and the J gene end by 1 base; junction bases not matched to a gene: 7. A remark on this clonotype: Its matching antigen is unknown. This CDR3 is missing its conserved last phenylalanine or tryptophan, likely due to a read error.

The second PCR ran about 6 to 12 cycles with a sample-barcoded 5' primer and J-beta primers. A 12-random-nucleotide template-switch adaptor tagged each cDNA molecule. TCRdb redid the calling of the 5' RACE reads with MiXCR, one entry per CDR3 protein. The data show 600,000 to 800,000 distinct CDR3 sequences, around 21% seen once. This chain joins TRBV5-1 and TRBJ2-5; 7 bases fit TRBD2. This TCR came from a man between 65 and 85 years old in good health. The sample comprised blood. CDR3 nucleotides: TGCGCCAGCAGCCTTGGATCTAGCGGCCAAGAGACCCAGTACCTC. This gives the protein CASSLGSSGQETQYL.